This T cell receptor (beta chain) stems from a study of blood T cell repertoires in COVID-19. Study in general: Acute and convalescent COVID-19 specimens originated in the United States, Italy and Spain.

Assay: immunoSEQ multiplex PCR; the TCRdb copy retains only in-frame clones and omits some. The data contain over 200,000 clones, 89% of them seen just once; the ten biggest clones take up 4.8%. This CDR3 is built from 14 residues. CDR1 and CDR2 from the germline V gene are WNHNN and SYGVQD (reference sequence). With 0 bases removed from V and 5 bases from J, the gap between germline ends came to 10 bases. The chain carries TRBV10-1 and TRBJ2-5; D remains unclear. Sample: peripheral blood. This TCR was recovered from a middle-aged woman with acute or convalescent COVID-19. For the CDR3, the DNA is TGCGCCAGCAGTGAGTCGAGACCGGAGGAGACCCAGTACTTC. It codes for CASSESRPEETQYF.